This T cell receptor beta chain was sequenced during a study of T cells after yellow fever vaccination. TCRdb analysed the 5' RACE reads with MiXCR anew, one entry per CDR3 protein. The table has 250,000 to 400,000 distinct CDR3 sequences, approximately 4% seen once. Germline CDR1 reads SGHNT; CDR2 reads YYREEE (reference sequence). CDR3 size: 13 residues. V lost 2 bases, J lost 6 bases, and 11 bases lay in between. Sequenced material: PBMCs, taken 5 days after the yellow fever booster vaccination. This clonotype was sampled from a young man who received the YFV17D yellow fever vaccine. The J gene is TRBJ1-1, the V gene TRBV5-4; the D gene is possibly TRBD1 (5 bases). DNA of the CDR3: TGTGCCAGCAGCTTCGGGGCGGGGGCTGAAGCTTTCTTT. Amino acids: CASSFGAGAEAFF.